These 21 T cell receptor beta chains came from one sample sequenced in a study of CD8+ T cells in alopecia areata. After isolation, RNA underwent reverse transcription to generate cDNA as the sequencing template. Repertoires were generated with immunoSEQ multiplex PCR, while TCRdb's copy carries only in-frame clones and drops some. The sample has 110,000 to 150,000 clones, roughly three fifths seen once. The sequencing here drew on CD4+ T cells sorted from blood, taken at week 0. These receptors originate from a human donor with alopecia areata.

This clone has more than one count but fewer than ten. The junction departs from the called germline gene at one end, perhaps through a read error. In nucleotides, the CDR3 is TGTGCCAGCCGTGAAGACGTGAACACCGGGGAGCTGTTTTTT. Its protein product is CASREDVNTGELFF. This chain uses TRBV2 with TRBJ2-2; D remains unclear. The CDR3 has 14 residues. CDR1 SNHLY and CDR2 FYNNEI come from the germline V gene.

The rearrangement links TRBV7-9 to TRBJ1-6; maybe TRBD1 (5 bases). V dropped 8 bases and J dropped 8 bases, with 13 bases sitting between them. Germline V gene data show CDR1 as SEHNR and CDR2 as FQNEAQ (reference sequence). The length of the CDR3 is 13 residues. The CDR3 DNA follows: TGTGCCAGCGGTAACCGGGACCATTCACCCCTCCACTTT. Translating it yields CASGNRDHSPLHF.

The rearrangement uses TRBV15 and TRBJ2-6; D is unclear. The CDR3 has 17 residues. Trimming removed 0 bases from V and 0 bases from J, with 9 bases in between. The germline V gene encodes CDR1 LNHNV and CDR2 YYDKDF (reference sequence). CDR3 in amino acids: CATSRDPHGSGANVLTF. The CDR3 DNA follows: TGTGCCACCAGCAGAGATCCCCATGGCTCTGGGGCCAACGTCCTGACTTTC. Together with reference TRBV15 and TRBJ2-6, the CDR3 gives the full variable domain: DAMVIQNPRYQVTQFGKPVTLSCSQTLNHNVMYWYQQKSSQAPKLLFHYYDKDFNNEADTPDNFQSRRPNTSFCFLDIRSPGLGDTAMYLCATSRDPHGSGANVLTFGAGSRLTVL.

This clone has more than one count but fewer than ten. The chain couples TRBV7-2 to TRBJ2-3, with a possible D match to TRBD1 (5 bases). The CDR3 is 15 residues long. Trimming left V 4 bases short and J 3 bases short, with 14 bases between. The V gene's germline CDR1 is SGHTA and CDR2 FQGNSA. CDR3 sequence (DNA): TGTGCCAGCAGCTCCCCAGCAGGGATAACAGATACGCAGTATTTT. Protein product: CASSSPAGITDTQYF. Full variable domain (outside the CDR3, taken from reference TRBV7-2 and TRBJ2-3): GAGVSQSPSNKVTEKGKDVELRCDPISGHTALYWYRQSLGQGLEFLIYFQGNSAPDKSGLPSDRFSAERTGGSVSTLTIQRTQQEDSAVYLCASSSPAGITDTQYFGPGTRLTVL.

This chain uses TRBV10-3 with TRBJ2-7; tentative D call: TRBD1 (6 bases). The germline V and J ends were trimmed by 3 bases and 0 bases, with 12 bases remaining between them. CDR1 and CDR2 from the germline V gene are ENHRY and SYGVKD. The CDR3 is made up of 15 amino acids. Written as DNA, the CDR3 is TGTGCCATCAGTGACGACGGGACACCCTCCTACGAGCAGTACTTC. It encodes CAISDDGTPSYEQYF.

The V call is TRBV30, the J call TRBJ1-5; D gene unclear. The CDR3 extends over 14 amino acids. Trimming took 0 bases from V and 9 from J, leaving 15 bases between them. CDR1 GTSNPN and CDR2 SVGIG come from the germline V gene (reference sequence). For the CDR3, the DNA is TGTGCCTGGAGTGTAGAGGTTGGGTTCGGGCCCCAGCATTTT. Its protein is CAWSVEVGFGPQHF.

This chain links TRBV19 with TRBJ1-2; weak D call: TRBD1 (6 bases). The V gene lost 4 bases and the J gene lost 4 bases, with 13 bases spanning the gap. This CDR3 is 14 amino acids long. CDR1 is LNHDA and CDR2 is SQIVND in the germline V gene (reference sequence). CDR3 region: CASSTPGHFYGYTF. The CDR3 DNA reads TGTGCCAGTAGTACCCCGGGACACTTCTATGGCTACACCTTC.

The J gene is TRBJ1-6, the V gene TRBV18, with D possibly TRBD1 on 6 matching bases. The V and J ends lost 2 bases and 9 bases respectively, with 11 bases between them. From germline, CDR1 is KGHSH and CDR2 LQKENI. CDR3 length: 14 amino acids. CDR3 sequence: CASSPSGAGSPLHF. CDR3 DNA sequence: TGTGCCAGCTCACCATCAGGGGCGGGTTCACCCCTCCACTTT.

The chain uses TRBV6-6 and TRBJ1-4; perhaps TRBD1 as D (5 bases). This CDR3 comprises 15 residues. Germline V gene data show CDR1 as MNHNY and CDR2 as SVGAGI (reference sequence). With 6 bases removed from V and 4 bases from J, the gap between germline ends came to 15 bases. CDR3 loop: CASRASGTDNEKLFF. The CDR3 DNA is TGTGCCAGCAGAGCCTCCGGGACTGATAATGAAAAACTGTTTTTT.

CDR3 sequence: CAWKRPSNYGYTF. CDR3 nucleotide sequence: TGTGCCTGGAAAAGGCCTTCTAACTATGGCTACACCTTC. This sequence joins TRBV30 and TRBJ1-2; D is unclear. The germline V gene has CDR1 GTSNPN and CDR2 SVGIG (reference sequence). The CDR3 has 13 residues. The ends were cut back, 4 bases at V and 0 bases at J, with 9 bases in the middle.

In this sample, this clone turned up a few times. The chain has TRBV7-2 and TRBJ2-7; 12 nucleotides match TRBD2. The CDR3 runs 16 residues. After removal of 4 bases from V and 1 base from J, the junction contained 5 bases not matched to a gene. CDR1 and CDR2 from the germline V gene are SGHTA and FQGNSA. The CDR3 region is CASSSLAGGRSYEQYF. The CDR3 nucleotides are TGTGCCAGCAGCTCCCTAGCGGGGGGGCGGTCCTACGAGCAGTACTTC.

This clone was counted between two and nine times. The chain links TRBV25-1 to TRBJ1-2; 10 nucleotides match TRBD1. The germline V gene has CDR1 MGHDK and CDR2 SYGVNS. The trim removed 3 bases at V and 2 bases at J, leaving 3 bases unmatched. The CDR3 is 15 residues long. As DNA, the CDR3 is TGTGCCAGCAGTGACCCGGGACAGGGGAACTATGGCTACACCTTC. Translated, it gives CASSDPGQGNYGYTF.

This clone was counted only a few times. The V call is TRBV29-1, the J call TRBJ2-4, with D possibly being TRBD2 (5 bases). V was pared by 1 base and J by 12 bases, with 19 bases between. Germline CDR1 is SQVTM and CDR2 is ANQGSEA. CDR3 length: 14 residues. Here the CDR3 reads CSVEGAGPKRDQYF. CDR3 DNA sequence: TGCAGCGTTGAAGGGGCCGGGCCCAAGAGGGATCAGTACTTC.

This clone was detected a few times. The chain combines TRBV4-2 with TRBJ2-7; 10 bases agree with TRBD2. Trimming took 1 base from V and 3 from J; bases not matched to a gene: 3. The CDR3 totals 15 residues. Germline V gene sequence: CDR1 LGHNA, CDR2 YNFKEQ. Here the CDR3 DNA reads TGTGCCAGCAGCCAAGCCGGGACTAGCGTCTACGAGCAGTACTTC. Amino acid sequence: CASSQAGTSVYEQYF.

This clone was seen a handful of times. The chain has TRBV5-1 and TRBJ1-4; TRBD1 aligns across 7 bases. Trimming cost V 0 bases and J 7 bases; bases outside gene matches: 6. There are 15 residues in the CDR3. The germline CDR1 and CDR2 sequences are SGHRS and YFSETQ. This CDR3 is CASSLGQGYGEKLFF. CDR3 in DNA: TGCGCCAGCAGCTTGGGACAGGGATACGGTGAAAAACTGTTTTTT.

V and J are TRBV29-1 and TRBJ2-1; the match to TRBD2 covers 13 bases. The CDR3 consists of 13 residues. V was clipped by 5 bases and J by 6 bases; unmatched bases: 1. The germline gives CDR1 SQVTM, CDR2 ANQGSEA. The DNA for the CDR3 is TGCAGCGTTCGGACTAGCGGGGGCAATGAGCAGTTCTTC. Translated, it gives CSVRTSGGNEQFF.

This clone appeared a few times. The J gene is TRBJ2-5, the V gene TRBV7-3; 7 nucleotides agree with TRBD1. The CDR3 is 14 amino acids. V lost 5 bases to trimming and J lost 1 base; unmatched junction nucleotides: 4. Germline CDR1 is SGHTA and CDR2 is FQGTGA. The CDR3 DNA is TGTGCCAGCAGCCCACAGGGGAGCCAAGAGACCCAGTACTTC. Translation: CASSPQGSQETQYF.

This chain uses TRBV30 with TRBJ2-1; 11 nucleotides line up with TRBD2. J gave up 9 bases and V 2 bases, and 6 bases lay outside the gene matches. The CDR3 spans 14 residues. The germline V gene has CDR1 GTSNPN and CDR2 SVGIG (reference sequence). In DNA, the CDR3 is TGTGCCTGGAGTACTAGCGGGGGTAGGTCTGAGCAGTTCTTC. Translated: CAWSTSGGRSEQFF. Full variable domain (outside the CDR3, taken from reference TRBV30 and TRBJ2-1): SQTIHQWPATLVQPVGSPLSLECTVEGTSNPNLYWYRQAAGRGLQLLFYSVGIGQISSEVPQNLSASRPQDRQFILSSKKLLLSDSGFYLCAWSTSGGRSEQFFGPGTRLTVL.

The V gene is TRBV4-1, the J gene TRBJ2-5; 9 bases agree with TRBD1. This CDR3 contains 15 residues. Trimming removed 1 base from V and 4 bases from J; junction bases left unmatched: 4. In germline, CDR1 is MGHRA, CDR2 YSYEKL. CDR3 in amino acids: CASSQGDRERETQYF. The DNA for the CDR3 is TGCGCCAGCAGCCAAGGGGACAGGGAGAGAGAGACCCAGTACTTC.

This clone appeared a few times. The chain combines TRBV29-1 with TRBJ2-7, with TRBD1 as a possible D gene (6 bases). Germline assignment: CDR1 SQVTM and CDR2 ANQGSEA. V was pared by 5 bases and J by 7 bases, with 24 bases between. The CDR3 runs to 15 residues. DNA for the CDR3: TGCAGCGTTACCCTTACCACAGACAGGTTCTTGGAGCAGTACTTC. It codes for CSVTLTTDRFLEQYF.

The V and J genes are TRBV11-2 and TRBJ1-1, with D uncertain. This CDR3 has 11 residues. CDR1 is SGHAT and CDR2 is FQNNGV in the germline V gene. V lost 5 bases and J 3 bases, leaving 4 bases between the germline ends. The CDR3: CASSTYTEAFF. In DNA, the CDR3 is TGTGCCAGCAGCACATACACTGAAGCTTTCTTT.